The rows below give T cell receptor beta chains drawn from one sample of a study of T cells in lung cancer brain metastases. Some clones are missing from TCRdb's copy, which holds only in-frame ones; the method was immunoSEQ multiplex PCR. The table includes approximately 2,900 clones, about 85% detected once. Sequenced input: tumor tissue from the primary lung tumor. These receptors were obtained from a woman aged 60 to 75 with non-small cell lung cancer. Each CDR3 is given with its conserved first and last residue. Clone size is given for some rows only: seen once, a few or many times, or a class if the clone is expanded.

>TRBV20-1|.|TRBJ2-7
CSAPRMYEQYF
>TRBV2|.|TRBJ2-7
CASAEESSYEQYF
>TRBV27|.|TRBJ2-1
CASSTRSSASYNEQFF
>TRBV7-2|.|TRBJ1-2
CASSLATAAAGVQNYGYTF
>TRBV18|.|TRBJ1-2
CASSPPGTGYGYTF
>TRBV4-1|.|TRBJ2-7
CASSQGNGRASEQYF
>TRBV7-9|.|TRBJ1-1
CASSSYTSNTEAFF
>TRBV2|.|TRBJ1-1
CASSRVAGRYTEAFF
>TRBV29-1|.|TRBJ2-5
CSATDSRETQYF
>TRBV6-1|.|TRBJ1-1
CASILQGDTEAFF
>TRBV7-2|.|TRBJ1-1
CASSLLGTEAFF
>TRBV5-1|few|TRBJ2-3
CASSDRGRPGPTDTQYF
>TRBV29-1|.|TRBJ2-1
CSIESSRSPRGEQFF
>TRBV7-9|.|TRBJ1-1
CASSPGGVEAFF
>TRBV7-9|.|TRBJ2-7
CASSQDTVFPYEQYF
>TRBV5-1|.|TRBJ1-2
CASSFAPLNRGDNYGYTF
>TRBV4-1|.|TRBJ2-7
CASSQERRYEQYF
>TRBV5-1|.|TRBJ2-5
CASSLLGRGSETQYF
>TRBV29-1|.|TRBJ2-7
CSANTGTSGSWKQYF
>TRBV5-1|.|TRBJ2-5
CASSFVGGKETQYF
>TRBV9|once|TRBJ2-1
CASRPGLAGGPYNEQFF
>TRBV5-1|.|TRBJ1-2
CASTDRGLDGYTF
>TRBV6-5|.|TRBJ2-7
CASSPGGYFYEQYF
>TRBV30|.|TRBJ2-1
CAWRRLTSGRAPSGDEQFF
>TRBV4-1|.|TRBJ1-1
CASSQVGVVNTEAFF
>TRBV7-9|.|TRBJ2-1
CASSLILAGGLYNEQFF
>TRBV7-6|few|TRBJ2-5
CASSLGHGAIETKETQYF
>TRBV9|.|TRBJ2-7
CASNSGVRIYEQYF
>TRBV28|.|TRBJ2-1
CASSKEDGYNEQFF
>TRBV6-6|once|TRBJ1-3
CASRRDSSGNTIYF
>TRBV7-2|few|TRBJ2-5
CAIADQETQYF
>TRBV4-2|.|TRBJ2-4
CASRKGQFLTDIQYF
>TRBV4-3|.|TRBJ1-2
CASSQGRGGSYGYTF
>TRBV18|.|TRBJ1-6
CASSQQGSYNSPLHF
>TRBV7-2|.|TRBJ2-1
CASSWDRAVQFF
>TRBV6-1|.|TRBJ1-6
CASSEDEEGDSPLHF
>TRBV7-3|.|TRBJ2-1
CASSDSRRQNHNEQFF
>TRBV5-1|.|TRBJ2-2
CASSSGQRNTGELFF
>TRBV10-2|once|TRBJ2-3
CAGGPNPRTDTQYF
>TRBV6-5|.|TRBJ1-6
CASRGARGSPLHF
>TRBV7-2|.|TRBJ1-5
CASSLGYSSNQPQHF
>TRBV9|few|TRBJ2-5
CASSSPGQGATQYF
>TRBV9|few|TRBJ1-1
CASSPRGTVNTEAFF
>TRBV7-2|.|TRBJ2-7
CASSLDGGFYEQYF
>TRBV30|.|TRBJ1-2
CAWSRGTGGLSCTF